A single sample gave rise to the 23 T cell receptor beta chains below, sequenced in a study of shared clonotypes between healthy human individuals. Naive CD8 cells, CD45RO-negative and positively selected for CCR7, excluded terminally differentiated effector memory CD45RA+ cells. The table came from immunoSEQ multiplex PCR; TCRdb's copy has only in-frame clones and leaves some out. The sample lists about 700,000 clones, under 95% occurring once. Material: naive CD8+ T cells sorted from blood. The receptors were sampled from a man aged 25-40 years in good health.

The J gene is TRBJ2-7, the V gene TRBV9, with 7 nucleotides matching TRBD2. The CDR3 is 15 amino acids. Per the germline V gene, CDR1 is SGDLS and CDR2 is YYNGEE. Trimming removed 0 bases from V and 5 bases from J; junction bases left unmatched: 8. The CDR3 sequence is CASSVEEGGPDEQYF. The CDR3 bases are TGTGCCAGCAGCGTAGAGGAGGGAGGGCCCGACGAGCAGTACTTC.

The chain combines TRBV11-2 with TRBJ2-3; TRBD2 agrees at 7 bases. With V trimmed by 5 bases and J by 2 bases, 7 bases remained unmatched. The CDR3 is 15 amino acids. CDR1 is SGHAT, CDR2 FQNNGV, per germline. The DNA of the CDR3 is TGTGCCAGCAGCCCAAAAGCGGGATTCACAGATACGCAGTATTTT. Translation gives CASSPKAGFTDTQYF.

The CDR3 nucleotides are TGTGCCAGCAGCCCAGGGACTAGGATTGGCGAGCAGTACTTC. It encodes CASSPGTRIGEQYF. This rearrangement joins TRBV27 to TRBJ2-7, with 8 nucleotides matching TRBD2. V lost 6 bases and J lost 6; bases outside the gene matches: 10. CDR1 and CDR2 from the germline V gene are MNHEY and SMNVEV (reference sequence). This CDR3 spans 14 amino acids.

This sequence joins TRBV19 and TRBJ2-7, with D perhaps being TRBD1 or TRBD2 (6 bases each). Trimming took 6 bases from V and 3 from J, leaving 18 bases between them. In germline, CDR1 is LNHDA, CDR2 SQIVND (reference sequence). The CDR3 contains 15 residues. CDR3 DNA sequence: TGTGCCAGTAGCATGGGGCGGGACAAATACTACGAGCAGTACTTC. Translating it yields CASSMGRDKYYEQYF.

The J gene is TRBJ2-7, the V gene TRBV11-2; TRBD1 matches 11 bases. The CDR3 is made up of 16 amino acids. The germline V gene has CDR1 SGHAT and CDR2 FQNNGV. V was pared by 4 bases and J by 3 bases, with 8 bases of the junction left unmatched. The CDR3 spells CASSSIRGQGVYEQYF. As DNA, the CDR3 is TGTGCCAGCAGCTCGATAAGGGGACAGGGGGTCTACGAGCAGTACTTC.

In this sample, this clone turned up once. V and J are TRBV6-5 and TRBJ1-3; D ambiguous. The germline V gene encodes CDR1 MNHEY and CDR2 SVGAGI. This CDR3 region has 14 residues. Deletions cut 6 bases from V and 0 bases from J, with 9 bases between. CDR3 sequence (DNA): TGTGCCAGCAGCGGACTGATCTCTGGAAACACCATATATTTT. It codes for CASSGLISGNTIYF.

This chain joins TRBV19 and TRBJ2-3; unclear D gene. V was cut by 6 bases and J by 6 bases, with 7 bases left in between. The CDR3 is 11 amino acids. Germline CDR1 LNHDA, CDR2 SQIVND (reference sequence). The CDR3 DNA follows: TGTGCCAGTAGCCTATCGGATACGCAGTATTTT. Translated: CASSLSDTQYF.

This clone was counted between two and nine times. The rearrangement links TRBV2 to TRBJ2-2; TRBD2 aligns across 9 bases. V shed 3 bases, J shed 5 bases, and the junction held 4 bases outside the gene matches. This CDR3 is 15 amino acids long. Germline V lookup: CDR1 SNHLY, CDR2 FYNNEI. The CDR3 nucleotides read TGTGCCAGCAGTGACCAGCGGGAGGAGACCGGGGAGCTGTTTTTT. This encodes CASSDQREETGELFF.

The chain combines TRBV27 with TRBJ2-1; D is ambiguous. The CDR3 runs to 12 residues. Trimming stripped 6 bases from V and 7 bases from J, with 10 bases between. Looked up from germline, CDR1 is MNHEY and CDR2 is SMNVEV (reference sequence). The CDR3 nucleotides read TGTGCCAGCAGCGGACCGAGAAATGAGCAGTTCTTC. This translates into CASSGPRNEQFF.

The gene calls are TRBV4-3 and TRBJ2-3; 13 nucleotides line up with TRBD2. The CDR3 totals 17 residues. The V and J ends lost 0 bases and 6 bases, in that order; junction bases with no gene match: 6. The V gene's germline CDR1 is LGHNA and CDR2 YSLEER. The CDR3 sequence is CASSQDPTSGRGDTQYF. The CDR3 coding sequence is TGCGCCAGCAGCCAAGATCCTACTAGCGGGAGGGGTGATACGCAGTATTTT.

V usage is TRBV28 and J usage is TRBJ1-5; D is unclear. The V gene lost 2 bases and the J gene lost 0 bases, with 11 bases spanning the gap. The CDR3 length is 16 residues. In germline, CDR1 is MDHEN, CDR2 SYDVKM. The CDR3, as DNA: TGTGCCAGCAGTTTACGGACGGATTATAGCAATCAGCCCCAGCATTTT. Protein: CASSLRTDYSNQPQHF.

The chain uses TRBV2 and TRBJ2-1; TRBD2 might be the D (5 bases). The V end was cut by 4 bases, the J end by 0 bases, with 22 bases between. Germline V CDR1 and CDR2: SNHLY, FYNNEI. CDR3 length equals 19 residues. The CDR3, as DNA: TGTGCCAGCAGTGGCGGAGGACCCCCCCATATCAGCTCCTACAATGAGCAGTTCTTC. Its protein is CASSGGGPPHISSYNEQFF.

The gene calls are TRBV7-9 and TRBJ2-7; D is possibly TRBD2 (5 bases). The V gene lost 5 bases and the J gene lost 3 bases, with 26 bases spanning the gap. The CDR3 is 18 amino acids. The germline V gene encodes CDR1 SEHNR and CDR2 FQNEAQ (reference sequence). CDR3 sequence reads: CASSALGETQSLFYEQYF. The CDR3 DNA is TGTGCCAGCAGCGCCCTTGGGGAGACCCAGAGCCTTTTCTACGAGCAGTACTTC. Drawing the rest from reference TRBV7-9 and TRBJ2-7, the complete variable domain is DTGVSQNPRHKITKRGQNVTFRCDPISEHNRLYWYRQTLGQGPEFLTYFQNEAQLEKSRLLSDRFSAERPKGSFSTLEIQRTEQGDSAMYLCASSALGETQSLFYEQYFGPGTRLTVT.

A single count supports this clone. The V and J genes are TRBV28 and TRBJ2-7; 8 nucleotides line up with TRBD1. Germline CDR1 and CDR2: MDHEN and SYDVKM. The CDR3 is 16 residues long. The V segment lost 1 base and the J segment 3 bases; nucleotides outside the gene matches: 8. CDR3 nucleotides: TGTGCCAGCAGTTTATCCCTGGGACAGGTCTACTACGAGCAGTACTTC. Protein sequence: CASSLSLGQVYYEQYF.

The rearrangement uses TRBV7-6 and TRBJ1-4; D may be TRBD1 (5 bases). Germline-derived CDR1 and CDR2 are SGHVS and FNYEAQ. Trimming took off 3 bases at V and 1 base at J, with 15 bases between the two ends. This CDR3 contains 17 residues. DNA for the CDR3: TGTGCCAGCAGCTTTCGGAGGGGCGGAGGAACTAATGAAAAACTGTTTTTT. Translation gives CASSFRRGGGTNEKLFF.

The genes are TRBV7-8 and TRBJ2-7; D gene ambiguous. This CDR3 contains 15 residues. Germline V CDR1 and CDR2: SGHVS, FQNEAQ. The V gene lost 1 base and the J gene lost 0 bases, with 10 bases spanning the gap. The CDR3 DNA reads as TGTGCCAGCAGCTTAGGAGCACTTTACTCCTACGAGCAGTACTTC. Translating it yields CASSLGALYSYEQYF.

The V gene is TRBV30, the J gene TRBJ2-7, with D unclear. CDR1 is GTSNPN and CDR2 is SVGIG in the germline V gene (reference sequence). The CDR3 loop spans 14 amino acids. Trimming left V 0 bases short and J 2 bases short, with 11 bases between. The CDR3 nucleotides are TGTGCCTGGAGTGTACGACTGAATACCTACGAGCAGTACTTC. Amino acids: CAWSVRLNTYEQYF. Supplemented by reference TRBV30 and TRBJ2-7, the full variable domain reads SQTIHQWPATLVQPVGSPLSLECTVEGTSNPNLYWYRQAAGRGLQLLFYSVGIGQISSEVPQNLSASRPQDRQFILSSKKLLLSDSGFYLCAWSVRLNTYEQYFGPGTRLTVT.

The genes are TRBV19 and TRBJ2-7; weak D call: TRBD2 (5 bases). CDR1 and CDR2 from the germline V gene are LNHDA and SQIVND (reference sequence). Trimming removed 5 bases at V and 0 bases at J, with 14 bases between. The CDR3 covers 15 residues. The CDR3 here is CASSPTHTSSYEQYF. The CDR3 nucleotides are TGTGCCAGTAGTCCGACGCACACTAGCTCCTACGAGCAGTACTTC.

This clone was seen once. The chain links TRBV5-1 to TRBJ1-2; TRBD1 matches at 12 bases. The CDR3 has 16 amino acids. CDR1 is SGHRS and CDR2 is YFSETQ in the germline V gene. V lost 0 bases and J lost 6; bases outside the gene matches: 6. The CDR3 reads CASSLGRDRGHHGYTF. CDR3 nucleotide sequence: TGCGCCAGCAGCTTGGGGAGGGACAGGGGGCATCATGGCTACACCTTC.

This clone was observed a single time. This rearrangement joins TRBV7-2 to TRBJ2-1; 11 nucleotides line up with TRBD2. CDR1 SGHTA and CDR2 FQGNSA come from the germline V gene. The V gene end was trimmed by 5 bases and the J gene end by 4 bases; junction bases not matched to a gene: 13. The CDR3 covers 18 residues. The CDR3 protein is CASSPYGTSGLIYNEQFF. In DNA form, the CDR3 reads TGTGCCAGCAGCCCATACGGGACTAGCGGTCTTATTTACAATGAGCAGTTCTTC.

V gene TRBV29-1 combines with J gene TRBJ2-1; unclear D gene. V was shortened by 3 bases and J by 8 bases, with 20 bases between the two germline ends. In germline, CDR1 is SQVTM, CDR2 ANQGSEA. This CDR3 has 15 residues. The CDR3 DNA is TGCAGCGTTGAGGATCCTCCGGGTAGCATGCATGAGCAGTTCTTC. Translated, it gives CSVEDPPGSMHEQFF.

V and J are TRBV14 and TRBJ2-5; D remains unclear. V lost 0 bases and J lost 5, with 16 bases in between. Germline V gives CDR1 SGHDN, CDR2 FVKESK. There are 16 residues in the CDR3. In nucleotides, the CDR3 is TGTGCCAGCAGCCAAGATCGAGGTAGCCTGGCCGAGACCCAGTACTTC. Amino acid sequence: CASSQDRGSLAETQYF.

This chain connects TRBV7-9 to TRBJ1-2, with D unresolved. CDR1 is SEHNR, CDR2 FQNEAQ, per germline (reference sequence). V dropped 1 base and J dropped 2 bases, with 17 bases sitting between them. The CDR3 loop spans 17 amino acids. The CDR3 protein is CASSLVAGETMNYGYTF. DNA of the CDR3: TGTGCCAGCAGCTTAGTGGCCGGGGAGACAATGAACTATGGCTACACCTTC.